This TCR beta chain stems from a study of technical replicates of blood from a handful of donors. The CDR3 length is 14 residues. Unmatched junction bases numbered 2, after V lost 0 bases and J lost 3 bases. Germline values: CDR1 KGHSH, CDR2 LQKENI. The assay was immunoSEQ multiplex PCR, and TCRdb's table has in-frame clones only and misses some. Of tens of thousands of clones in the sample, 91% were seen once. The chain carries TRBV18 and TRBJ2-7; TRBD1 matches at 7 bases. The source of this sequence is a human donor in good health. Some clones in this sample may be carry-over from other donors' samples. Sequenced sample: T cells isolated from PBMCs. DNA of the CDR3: TGTGCCAGCTCACCACCCCCAGGGGGCTACGAGCAGTACTTC. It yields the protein CASSPPPGGYEQYF.